The 9 T cell receptor beta chains reported below all come from one sample, sequenced in a study of T cells in Graves' hyperthyroidism and ophthalmopathy. What was amplified from RNA transcripts were TCR beta CDR3 regions. The TCR CDR3 first-round RT-PCR relied on the HTBI primer set. TCRdb re-analysed the multiplex PCR reads in MiXCR, keeping a single row per CDR3 protein. The sample has about 840,000 distinct CDR3 sequences; around 38% are singletons. Input material: blood. Receptor source: a man younger than 30 with Graves' hyperthyroidism.

The chain carries TRBV12-5 and TRBJ1-5; weak D call: TRBD1 (5 bases). The V and J ends lost 7 bases and 3 bases respectively, with 10 bases between them. The CDR3 is 13 residues long. Germline assignment: CDR1 LGHNT and CDR2 FRNRAP. The CDR3 is CASDWGDNQPQHF. The CDR3 DNA reads as TGTGCTAGTGACTGGGGGGACAATCAGCCCCAGCATTTT.

The chain recombines TRBV9 with TRBJ2-7, with 7 bases aligning to TRBD1. Germline V gene sequence: CDR1 SGDLS, CDR2 YYNGEE. V lost 0 bases to trimming and J lost 2 bases; unmatched junction nucleotides: 5. This CDR3 is 15 amino acids long. The CDR3 sequence is CASSVGTGLPYEQYF. The CDR3 region has the DNA TGTGCCAGCAGCGTAGGGACAGGCCTTCCCTACGAGCAGTACTTC.

The sample holds a few counts of this clonotype. The chain carries TRBV12-3 or TRBV12-4 and TRBJ1-2, with D perhaps TRBD1 (5 bases). The CDR3 runs to 15 residues. V dropped 5 bases and J dropped 8 bases, with 21 bases sitting between them. The CDR3 loop is CASSSGGRTLIGYTF. The CDR3 DNA follows: TGTGCCAGCAGTAGCGGGGGGAGGACGTTAATCGGCTACACCTTC.

About this clonotype: At one boundary the junction diverges from the germline segment, which might be a read error. The rearrangement joins TRBV5-8 to TRBJ1-6, with D possibly TRBD1 on 5 matching bases. The CDR3 sequence is 15 residues long. Germline CDR1 and CDR2: SGHTS and YDEGEE. CDR3 loop: CASSRGAGMESPPHF. In nucleotides, the CDR3 is TGTGCCAGCAGCCGAGGGGCAGGGATGGAATCACCCCCCCACTTT.

With regard to this clonotype: Possible read error: a much larger clone is one base away. The chain recombines TRBV7-9 with TRBJ1-5; 8 nucleotides align to TRBD1. The V gene's germline CDR1 is SEHNR and CDR2 FQNEAQ (reference sequence). After removal of 5 bases from V and 7 bases from J, the junction contained 7 bases not matched to a gene. The CDR3 runs to 14 residues. The CDR3, as DNA: TGTGCCAGCAGCCACGAGACAGGGGCACAGCCCCAGCATTTT. Protein product: CASSHETGAQPQHF.

V is TRBV11-2 and J is TRBJ2-5; 7 bases are a match to TRBD1. The CDR3 is 15 residues long. Unmatched junction bases numbered 11, after V lost 5 bases and J lost 5 bases. Germline CDR1 SGHAT, CDR2 FQNNGV. The CDR3 loop is CASSILTGDTETQYF. The DNA of the CDR3 is TGTGCCAGCAGCATATTAACAGGGGACACTGAGACCCAGTACTTC. Using reference TRBV11-2 and TRBJ2-5 for the parts outside the CDR3, the full variable domain is EAGVAQSPRYKIIEKRQSVAFWCNPISGHATLYWYQQILGQGPKLLIQFQNNGVVDDSQLPKDRFSAERLKGVDSTLKIQPAKLEDSAVYLCASSILTGDTETQYFGPGTRLLVL.

As concerns this clonotype: Since a much larger clone is just one base distant, this may be a read error. In DNA form, the CDR3 reads TGTGCCAGCGACAGGGGAGTGGCTTCTTATGGCTACACCTTC. Its protein product is CASDRGVASYGYTF. The J gene is TRBJ1-2, the V gene TRBV9; 8 bases fit TRBD1. The V gene's germline CDR1 is SGDLS and CDR2 YYNGEE. The CDR3 spans 14 residues. The ends lost 7 bases at V and 5 bases at J; junction bases unmatched: 10.

A note on this clonotype: A much larger clone differs by one base, so this may be a read error. The genes are TRBV10-3 and TRBJ1-2; 9 bases line up with TRBD1. This CDR3 comprises 13 residues. The germline gives CDR1 ENHRY, CDR2 SYGVKD. Trimming removed 5 bases from V and 6 bases from J; junction bases left unmatched: 4. In DNA, the CDR3 is TGTGCCATCAGTAAGGGACAGGGCGATGGCTACACCTTC. Translating it yields CAISKGQGDGYTF.

CDR3 in amino acids: CASSYAGGRELFF. The CDR3 DNA reads TGTGCCAGCAGCTACGCGGGCGGTAGGGAGCTGTTTTTT. V is TRBV7-9 and J is TRBJ2-2; D is perhaps TRBD2 (5 bases). Germline V gene sequence: CDR1 SEHNR, CDR2 FQNEAQ (reference sequence). Trimming removed 4 bases at V and 9 bases at J, with 12 bases between. The CDR3 has 13 amino acids.